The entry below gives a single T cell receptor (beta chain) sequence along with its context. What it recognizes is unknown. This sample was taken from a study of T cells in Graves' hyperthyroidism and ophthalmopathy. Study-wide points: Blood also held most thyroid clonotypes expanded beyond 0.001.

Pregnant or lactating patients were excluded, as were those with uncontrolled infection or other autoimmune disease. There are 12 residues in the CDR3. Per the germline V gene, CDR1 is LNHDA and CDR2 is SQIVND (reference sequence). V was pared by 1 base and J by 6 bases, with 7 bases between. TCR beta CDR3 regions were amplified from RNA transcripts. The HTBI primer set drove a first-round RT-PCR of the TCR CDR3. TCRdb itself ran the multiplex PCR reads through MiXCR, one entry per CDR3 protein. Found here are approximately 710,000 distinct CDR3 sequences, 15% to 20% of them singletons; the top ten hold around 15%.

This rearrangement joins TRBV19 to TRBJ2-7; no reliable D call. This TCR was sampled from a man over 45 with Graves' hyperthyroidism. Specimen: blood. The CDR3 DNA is TGTGCCAGTAGTATAGGCCTCACCGAGCAGTACTTC. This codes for CASSIGLTEQYF.